One sample yielded the 28 T cell receptor beta chains listed below, sequenced in a study of blood T cell repertoires in COVID-19. Here immunoSEQ multiplex PCR was the method, and the copy in TCRdb shows in-frame clones only, minus some. The sample carries under 250,000 clones, roughly 83% recorded once. The source material was peripheral blood. All receptors come from a man aged 35-49 years with acute or convalescent COVID-19.

This clone was seen a single time. The genes are TRBV30 and TRBJ1-6, with D perhaps TRBD1 (6 bases). The V end was cut by 5 bases, the J end by 6 bases, with 11 bases between. The length of the CDR3 is 13 residues. In germline, CDR1 is GTSNPN, CDR2 SVGIG (reference sequence). CDR3 amino acids: CAWAEGGNSPLHF. Here the CDR3 DNA reads TGTGCCTGGGCAGAAGGGGGTAATTCACCCCTCCACTTT. Full variable domain (missing parts from reference TRBV30 and TRBJ1-6): SQTIHQWPATLVQPVGSPLSLECTVEGTSNPNLYWYRQAAGRGLQLLFYSVGIGQISSEVPQNLSASRPQDRQFILSSKKLLLSDSGFYLCAWAEGGNSPLHFGNGTRLTVT.

This clone was found once. The chain has TRBV19 and TRBJ1-2; TRBD1 agrees at 11 bases. CDR1 and CDR2 from the germline V gene are LNHDA and SQIVND (reference sequence). V trimming: 2 bases; J trimming: 4 bases; junction bases outside the gene matches: 3. The CDR3 runs 15 residues. The CDR3 is CASSISGTGGYGYTF. The CDR3 coding sequence is TGTGCCAGTAGTATATCCGGGACAGGGGGCTATGGCTACACCTTC.

V and J are TRBV19 and TRBJ1-2; D may be TRBD1 (6 bases). The CDR3 runs to 14 residues. V was clipped by 3 bases and J by 5 bases, with 13 bases between them. The germline CDR1 and CDR2 sequences are LNHDA and SQIVND (reference sequence). The CDR3 is CASSMGRGGYGYTF. CDR3 coding DNA: TGTGCCAGTAGTATGGGCAGGGGTGGGTATGGCTACACCTTC.

The J gene is TRBJ1-6, the V gene TRBV7-2; TRBD1 matches 11 bases. Germline V gene sequence: CDR1 SGHTA, CDR2 FQGNSA. After removal of 5 bases from V and 10 bases from J, the junction contained 10 bases not matched to a gene. The CDR3 has 16 amino acids. CDR3 bases: TGTGCCAGCAGCCCGCAACCCGGACAGGGGGCGTCACCCCTCCACTTT. As protein: CASSPQPGQGASPLHF.

V and J are TRBV20-1 and TRBJ1-5; D gene ambiguous. This CDR3 region has 14 residues. The germline gives CDR1 DFQATT, CDR2 SNEGSKA (reference sequence). Trimming pared 3 bases from V and 0 bases from J, leaving 9 bases between. Here the CDR3 DNA reads TGCAGTGCTAGTGTGCTATATAGCAATCAGCCCCAGCATTTT. It translates to CSASVLYSNQPQHF.

This chain connects TRBV7-2 to TRBJ2-3; the D gene is possibly TRBD2 (6 bases). CDR1 is SGHTA and CDR2 is FQGNSA in the germline V gene. The CDR3 sequence is 19 residues long. Trimming left V 5 bases short and J 2 bases short, with 26 bases between. Written as DNA, the CDR3 is TGTGCCAGCAGCCCTCGGCGTCTAGCCGGGAGCGAGCACACAGATACGCAGTATTTT. Its protein is CASSPRRLAGSEHTDTQYF.

The chain carries TRBV6-2 or TRBV6-3 and TRBJ1-1; no reliable D call. This CDR3 comprises 14 residues. The V end lost 2 bases, the J end lost 0 bases, and 7 bases lay between the germline ends. In germline, CDR1 is MNHEY, CDR2 SVGEGT. In nucleotides, the CDR3 is TGTGCCAGCAGTTACGCGGGAATGAACACTGAAGCTTTCTTT. Its protein product is CASSYAGMNTEAFF.

This clone has only a few counts. The V and J genes are TRBV5-1 and TRBJ2-7; D unresolved. Trimming took 0 bases from V and 2 from J, leaving 9 bases between them. In germline, CDR1 is SGHRS, CDR2 YFSETQ. This CDR3 has 14 amino acids. CDR3 residues: CASSLVLDTYEQYF. In nucleotides, the CDR3 is TGCGCCAGCAGCTTGGTCCTTGACACCTACGAGCAGTACTTC.

The chain combines TRBV5-4 with TRBJ1-1; no firm D call. Germline V gives CDR1 SGHNT, CDR2 YYREEE (reference sequence). There are 15 residues in the CDR3. Trimming removed 4 bases at V and 3 bases at J, with 16 bases between. CDR3 DNA: TGTGCCAGCAGCGCCGGCCGACGGGGAGACACTGAAGCTTTCTTT. Its translation is CASSAGRRGDTEAFF.

V is TRBV5-8 and J is TRBJ1-5; maybe TRBD1 (5 bases). Germline V gene lookup returns CDR1 SGHTS and CDR2 YDEGEE. This CDR3 is 16 amino acids long. V gave up 1 base and J gave up 6 bases, with 17 bases separating them. CDR3 DNA sequence: TGTGCCAGCAGCTTGCGGGGGAGCTTCCTATCTCAGCCCCAGCATTTT. Protein product: CASSLRGSFLSQPQHF.

This chain joins TRBV29-1 and TRBJ2-1; D uncertain. V was trimmed by 5 bases and J by 0 bases, leaving 8 bases between them. This CDR3 contains 13 residues. CDR1 and CDR2 from the germline V gene are SQVTM and ANQGSEA. CDR3 residues: CSVLGGSYNEQFF. The DNA of the CDR3 is TGCAGCGTTTTAGGCGGCTCCTACAATGAGCAGTTCTTC.

This chain links TRBV19 with TRBJ1-2, with D unclear. V dropped 3 bases and J dropped 7 bases, with 15 bases sitting between them. The CDR3 consists of 14 residues. Germline V gene lookup returns CDR1 LNHDA and CDR2 SQIVND (reference sequence). CDR3 sequence: CASSINSLSGGYTF. CDR3 bases: TGTGCCAGTAGTATTAATTCCCTATCTGGTGGCTACACCTTC.

The rearrangement joins TRBV5-4 to TRBJ2-1; TRBD2 agrees at 8 bases. The V gene end was trimmed by 3 bases and the J gene end by 9 bases; junction bases not matched to a gene: 14. CDR3 length: 16 residues. Germline V gene sequence: CDR1 SGHNT, CDR2 YYREEE (reference sequence). The CDR3, as DNA: TGTGCCAGCAGCTCCAAGCGGGAGCGCCTACACGGTGAGCAGTTCTTC. Amino acids: CASSSKRERLHGEQFF.

This clone was detected only a few times. The chain is built from TRBV4-1 and TRBJ2-3; 7 bases match TRBD2. V dropped 4 bases and J dropped 1; count of bases not matched to a gene: 8. CDR3 length: 16 amino acids. CDR1 is MGHRA, CDR2 YSYEKL, per germline. The CDR3 loop is CASSPGGRGGTDTQYF. For the CDR3, the DNA is TGCGCCAGCAGCCCCGGGGGGAGGGGTGGCACAGATACGCAGTATTTT.

V gene TRBV27 combines with J gene TRBJ1-2; 7 bases line up with TRBD1. V gave up 6 bases and J gave up 0 bases; unmatched junction bases: 1. CDR3 length: 13 residues. Germline V gene lookup returns CDR1 MNHEY and CDR2 SMNVEV (reference sequence). This chain's CDR3 is CASSQGANYGYTF. The DNA of the CDR3 is TGTGCCAGCAGCCAGGGGGCTAACTATGGCTACACCTTC.

The rearrangement joins TRBV27 to TRBJ1-1; D is possibly TRBD1 (5 bases). V lost 4 bases, J lost 1 base, and 10 bases lay in between. The CDR3 is made up of 14 amino acids. Germline V gene data show CDR1 as MNHEY and CDR2 as SMNVEV (reference sequence). In DNA form, the CDR3 reads TGTGCCAGCAGTTCCAGGGCAGAGAACACTGAAGCTTTCTTT. Its translation: CASSSRAENTEAFF.

The chain couples TRBV19 to TRBJ2-1; 11 bases fit TRBD2. Trimming at V came to 7 bases and at J to 5 bases, leaving 7 bases not matched to a gene. The germline V gene encodes CDR1 LNHDA and CDR2 SQIVND (reference sequence). CDR3 length: 15 amino acids. The CDR3 reads CASTATSGSHNEQFF. The DNA for the CDR3 is TGTGCCAGTACCGCTACTAGCGGGAGCCACAATGAGCAGTTCTTC.

The V and J genes are TRBV5-5 and TRBJ1-4, with D perhaps matching TRBD1 (5 bases). Looked up from germline, CDR1 is SGHKS and CDR2 is YYEKEE (reference sequence). This CDR3 comprises 14 residues. V was cut by 4 bases and J by 8 bases, with 15 bases left in between. CDR3 nucleotides: TGTGCCAGCAGCAACCCGGGGGTGGAGGAAAAACTGTTTTTT. Encoded protein: CASSNPGVEEKLFF.

The gene calls are TRBV19 and TRBJ2-2; D might be TRBD1 (5 bases). The V gene's germline CDR1 is LNHDA and CDR2 SQIVND (reference sequence). Trimming shortened V by 5 bases and J by 4 bases, and 11 bases separated the two germline ends. The CDR3 contains 14 residues. The DNA for the CDR3 is TGTGCCAGTAGTTCTTTACAGGTCACCGGGGAGCTGTTTTTT. Translating it yields CASSSLQVTGELFF.

The chain uses TRBV11-2 and TRBJ1-2; D unresolved. V lost 5 bases, J lost 4 bases, and 14 bases lay in between. CDR3 length: 14 amino acids. Per germline, CDR1 SGHAT and CDR2 FQNNGV. In DNA form, the CDR3 reads TGTGCCAGCAGCCACCTAGGAGAGTCCTATGGCTACACCTTC. This gives the protein CASSHLGESYGYTF.

The chain links TRBV12-5 to TRBJ2-6; D is unclear. The CDR3 totals 16 residues. Deletions cut 0 bases from V and 0 bases from J, with 6 bases between. Looked up from germline, CDR1 is LGHNT and CDR2 is FRNRAP. CDR3 loop: CASGLVVGSGANVLTF. CDR3 bases: TGTGCTAGTGGTTTGGTAGTCGGCTCTGGGGCCAACGTCCTGACTTTC.

The CDR3 sequence: CASSLAGLELEQFF. CDR3 coding DNA: TGCGCCAGCAGCTTGGCGGGTCTGGAGCTTGAGCAGTTCTTC. The J gene is TRBJ2-1, the V gene TRBV5-1; D uncertain. This CDR3 contains 14 residues. CDR1 and CDR2 (germline): SGHRS, YFSETQ. Trimming pared 0 bases from V and 9 bases from J, leaving 13 bases between.

V is TRBV24-1 and J is TRBJ1-1; TRBD1 might be the D (6 bases). CDR1 and CDR2 (germline): KGHDR, SFDVKD. Trimming stripped 4 bases from V and 2 bases from J, with 13 bases between. The CDR3 loop spans 15 amino acids. The CDR3 DNA sequence: TGTGCCACCAGTGAGGGGGGGGCGGACAACACTGAAGCTTTCTTT. Its protein product is CATSEGGADNTEAFF.

This clone was observed a few times. V is TRBV2 and J is TRBJ1-1; D might be TRBD1 (6 bases). This CDR3 is 13 amino acids long. Germline lookup yields CDR1 SNHLY and CDR2 FYNNEI. Between the trimmed V and J ends, which lost 9 bases and 0 bases, there was a span of 11 bases. The CDR3 loop reads CARQNRVNTEAFF. The CDR3 region has the DNA TGTGCCAGGCAAAACAGGGTGAACACTGAAGCTTTCTTT. Drawing the rest from reference TRBV2 and TRBJ1-1, the complete variable domain is EPEVTQTPSHQVTQMGQEVILRCVPISNHLYFYWYRQILGQKVEFLVSFYNNEISEKSEIFDDQFSVERPDGSNFTLKIRSTKLEDSAMYFCARQNRVNTEAFFGQGTRLTVV.

The chain employs TRBV5-1 and TRBJ2-1; 8 nucleotides align to TRBD2. Germline CDR1 SGHRS, CDR2 YFSETQ. V was clipped by 1 base and J by 7 bases; unmatched bases: 1. The CDR3 loop spans 13 amino acids. Written as DNA, the CDR3 is TGCGCCAGCAGCTTGCCTAGCGGGAATGAGCAGTTCTTC. This codes for CASSLPSGNEQFF. The full variable domain, its missing parts supplied by reference TRBV5-1 and TRBJ2-1, is KAGVTQTPRYLIKTRGQQVTLSCSPISGHRSVSWYQQTPGQGLQFLFEYFSETQRNKGNFPGRFSGRQFSNSRSEMNVSTLELGDSALYLCASSLPSGNEQFFGPGTRLTVL.

This chain joins TRBV10-3 and TRBJ2-1; TRBD2 agrees at 9 bases. V was pared by 3 bases and J by 1 base, with 4 bases of the junction left unmatched. The CDR3 has 16 amino acids. Germline-derived CDR1 and CDR2 are ENHRY and SYGVKD. The CDR3: CAISENSGSSYNEQFF. CDR3 nucleotide sequence: TGTGCCATCAGTGAAAATAGCGGGAGTTCCTACAATGAGCAGTTCTTC.

The gene calls are TRBV5-4 and TRBJ2-5; 10 bases match TRBD2. This CDR3 has 16 amino acids. Germline CDR1 and CDR2: SGHNT and YYREEE (reference sequence). J was trimmed by 4 bases and V by 4 bases; bases with no gene match: 10. CDR3 amino acids: CASSGTGTSDLETQYF. DNA of the CDR3: TGTGCCAGCAGCGGAACCGGGACTAGCGATCTAGAGACCCAGTACTTC.

This clone has just a few counts. J is TRBJ1-2 and V is TRBV7-9, with D possibly being TRBD1 (5 bases). The V and J ends lost 1 base and 4 bases respectively, with 13 bases between them. Germline values: CDR1 SEHNR, CDR2 FQNEAQ (reference sequence). The CDR3 has 15 residues. The CDR3 DNA reads as TGTGCCAGCAGCTTAGGAAGCAGGGATCTCTATGGCTACACCTTC. Translation gives CASSLGSRDLYGYTF.